The 19 T cell receptor beta chains below all came from one sample that was sequenced in a study of blood T cell repertoires in COVID-19 (dated by TCRdb to about 2020). The library was prepared using the immunoSEQ multiplex PCR assay. This is the immuneACCESS table as TCRdb keeps it, with only in-frame sequences that have V and J called. A part of the clones is gone; compared with another copy, unresolved V genes explain less than half, and the rest is unexplained. This sample gives about 230,000 clones in total; over 75% of them show up just once. About 4% of the sample comes from the top ten. Sequencing was carried out using PBMCs or T cells enriched from blood (not recorded which). The receptors shown here come from a woman in her 30s who had been exposed to COVID-19.

The V gene is TRBV14, the J gene TRBJ2-5; D unresolved. Germline CDR1 reads SGHDN; CDR2 reads FVKESK. V was clipped by 4 bases and J by 4 bases, with 10 bases between them. CDR3 length equals 13 residues. CDR3 in DNA: TGTGCCAGCAGCCCGGGTTTGGCAGAGACCCAGTACTTC. Its protein is CASSPGLAETQYF.

This clone was seen only once. J is TRBJ1-4 and V is TRBV30; perhaps TRBD1 as D (5 bases). The V end lost 4 bases, the J end lost 6 bases, and 18 bases lay between the germline ends. The CDR3 has 15 residues. CDR1 and CDR2 (germline): GTSNPN, SVGIG (reference sequence). CDR3 residues: CAWTQRWARDEKLFF. The CDR3 region has the DNA TGTGCCTGGACCCAAAGGTGGGCCAGGGATGAAAAACTGTTTTTT. The whole variable domain, remainder taken from reference TRBV30 and TRBJ1-4, is SQTIHQWPATLVQPVGSPLSLECTVEGTSNPNLYWYRQAAGRGLQLLFYSVGIGQISSEVPQNLSASRPQDRQFILSSKKLLLSDSGFYLCAWTQRWARDEKLFFGSGTQLSVL.

V usage is TRBV5-6 and J usage is TRBJ2-4; 10 nucleotides match TRBD2. The germline V gene has CDR1 SGHDT and CDR2 YYEEEE. CDR3 length equals 19 residues. J was trimmed by 0 bases and V by 1 base; bases with no gene match: 10. CDR3 sequence (DNA): TGTGCCAGCAGCTTGCGAGCGGGAGGGCCACCTCTAGCCAAAAACATTCAGTACTTC. Amino acids: CASSLRAGGPPLAKNIQYF.

The chain employs TRBV2 and TRBJ1-5, with unresolved D. Trimming stripped 2 bases from V and 1 base from J, with 6 bases between. Germline V gene sequence: CDR1 SNHLY, CDR2 FYNNEI. The CDR3 totals 14 residues. The CDR3: CASSELRSNQPQHF. CDR3 in DNA: TGTGCCAGCAGTGAACTCAGGAGCAATCAGCCCCAGCATTTT.

This chain joins TRBV5-1 and TRBJ2-5; 10 bases fit TRBD1. CDR3 length equals 15 residues. J lost 5 bases, V lost 4 bases, and 8 bases had no gene match. Germline V lookup: CDR1 SGHRS, CDR2 YFSETQ. CDR3 coding DNA: TGCGCCAGCAGCGCTGACAGGGGGCGATGGGAGACCCAGTACTTC. Its translation: CASSADRGRWETQYF. Drawing the rest from reference TRBV5-1 and TRBJ2-5, the complete variable domain is KAGVTQTPRYLIKTRGQQVTLSCSPISGHRSVSWYQQTPGQGLQFLFEYFSETQRNKGNFPGRFSGRQFSNSRSEMNVSTLELGDSALYLCASSADRGRWETQYFGPGTRLLVL.

The rearrangement joins TRBV7-9 to TRBJ2-1, with 9 nucleotides matching TRBD1. The germline V gene encodes CDR1 SEHNR and CDR2 FQNEAQ (reference sequence). With 8 bases clipped from V and 7 bases from J, the junction kept 12 bases outside the gene matches. This CDR3 spans 15 amino acids. CDR3 sequence: CASSITGGRGNEQFF. DNA for the CDR3: TGTGCCAGCTCAATAACAGGGGGCCGAGGGAATGAGCAGTTCTTC.

V is TRBV6-2 or TRBV6-3 and J is TRBJ2-7; possible D gene TRBD2, 6 bases. The CDR3 totals 15 residues. Germline CDR1 and CDR2: MNHEY and SVGEGT. Trimming cost V 5 bases and J 4 bases, with 18 bases left between them. CDR3 region: CASSQTSLRLYEQYF. The CDR3 nucleotides read TGTGCCAGCAGTCAGACTAGTCTGCGGCTTTACGAGCAGTACTTC.

This chain uses TRBV27 with TRBJ2-5, with D perhaps TRBD2 (6 bases). The V gene lost 6 bases and the J gene lost 1 base, with 36 bases spanning the gap. The CDR3 spans 22 residues. The germline gives CDR1 MNHEY, CDR2 SMNVEV (reference sequence). The CDR3 DNA is TGTGCCAGCAGCCTCTCCATTTGGGGGGAGTTAGGCGAAAGACCTTTCCAAGAGACCCAGTACTTC. It codes for CASSLSIWGELGERPFQETQYF.

There are a few counts of this clone. V gene TRBV5-4 combines with J gene TRBJ2-7; 9 bases fit TRBD2. V dropped 5 bases and J dropped 0; count of bases not matched to a gene: 6. The CDR3 sequence is 15 residues long. Per germline, CDR1 SGHNT and CDR2 YYREEE (reference sequence). The CDR3 loop reads CASSLAGVPSYEQYF. CDR3 bases: TGTGCCAGCAGTTTAGCGGGAGTCCCCTCCTACGAGCAGTACTTC.

The chain combines TRBV14 with TRBJ2-7, with 7 bases fitting TRBD2. Looked up from germline, CDR1 is SGHDN and CDR2 is FVKESK. This CDR3 spans 14 amino acids. Trimming cost V 3 bases and J 7 bases; bases outside gene matches: 9. CDR3 amino acids: CASSQPAMGGEQYF. In DNA, the CDR3 is TGTGCCAGCAGCCAGCCGGCCATGGGAGGGGAGCAGTACTTC.

V is TRBV28 and J is TRBJ2-7, with TRBD1 identical over 11 bases. With 6 bases clipped from V and 5 bases from J, the junction kept 6 bases outside the gene matches. This CDR3 has 14 amino acids. Germline CDR1 is MDHEN and CDR2 is SYDVKM. The CDR3, as DNA: TGTGCCAGCAGGCCCGGACAGGGGGCTGACGAGCAGTACTTC. This gives the protein CASRPGQGADEQYF.

The gene calls are TRBV19 and TRBJ1-5; D is possibly TRBD1 (5 bases). The V gene lost 3 bases and the J gene lost 2 bases, with 8 bases spanning the gap. CDR1 is LNHDA and CDR2 is SQIVND in the germline V gene (reference sequence). CDR3 length: 14 residues. The CDR3 protein is CASSMGGRNQPQHF. CDR3 DNA: TGTGCCAGTAGTATGGGGGGTCGCAATCAGCCCCAGCATTTT.

The sample holds one count of this clone. The rearrangement uses TRBV18 and TRBJ1-1; no clear D gene. This CDR3 region has 14 residues. Germline V CDR1 and CDR2: KGHSH, LQKENI. Trimming took off 3 bases at V and 1 base at J, with 9 bases between the two ends. The CDR3 coding sequence is TGTGCCAGCTCACCGCAAAACACGAACACTGAAGCTTTCTTT. It encodes CASSPQNTNTEAFF.

The CDR3 coding sequence is TGTGCCAGCAGCCTGCCCAGTGCTGGAAACACCATATATTTT. It specifies CASSLPSAGNTIYF. This chain connects TRBV5-6 to TRBJ1-3; D not resolved. CDR3 length: 14 amino acids. Germline V gene sequence: CDR1 SGHDT, CDR2 YYEEEE. Trimming removed 4 bases from V and 2 bases from J, with 10 bases in between.

As to this clone: One end of the junction is discordant with germline, which a read error may explain. The V call is TRBV5-4, the J call TRBJ2-7; 11 nucleotides line up with TRBD2. The CDR3 loop spans 15 amino acids. Germline V gives CDR1 SGHNT, CDR2 YYREEE (reference sequence). CDR3 nucleotide sequence: TGTGCCAGCAGCTCGACTAGCGGGACGGCTTACGGGCAGTACTTC. This translates into CASSSTSGTAYGQYF.

In this sample, this clone turned up a few times. The chain couples TRBV7-9 to TRBJ2-7; D is unresolved. Trimming left V 2 bases short and J 6 bases short, with 17 bases between. This CDR3 spans 15 amino acids. Germline V lookup: CDR1 SEHNR, CDR2 FQNEAQ (reference sequence). CDR3 bases: TGTGCCAGCAGCTTAAAGGATGCGGTGGCCGGCGAGCAGTACTTC. Its protein product is CASSLKDAVAGEQYF.

The J gene is TRBJ2-1, the V gene TRBV18; 13 nucleotides align to TRBD2. Germline CDR1 and CDR2: KGHSH and LQKENI. The CDR3 runs 16 residues. The V segment lost 6 bases and the J segment 8 bases; nucleotides outside the gene matches: 10. The CDR3 here is CASSEGTSGTFHEQFF. In nucleotides, the CDR3 is TGTGCCAGCTCGGAAGGGACTAGCGGGACCTTCCATGAGCAGTTCTTC.

CDR3 sequence (DNA): TGTGCCAGCAGGGGTCTCGACTCTATGAACACTGAAGCTTTCTTT. Protein sequence: CASRGLDSMNTEAFF. V gene TRBV2 combines with J gene TRBJ1-1; the D is unclear. The V and J ends lost 6 bases and 0 bases respectively, with 14 bases between them. CDR3 length equals 15 residues. Germline V CDR1 and CDR2: SNHLY, FYNNEI.

The chain is built from TRBV5-1 and TRBJ1-2; TRBD1 matches at 8 bases. This CDR3 has 17 amino acids. V trimming: 3 bases; J trimming: 8 bases; junction bases outside the gene matches: 18. From germline, CDR1 is SGHRS and CDR2 YFSETQ. The CDR3 nucleotides read TGCGCCAGCAGCTCGCGTTCGTCCTCGACAGGGGTCTTAGGCTACACCTTC. Encoded protein: CASSSRSSSTGVLGYTF.